This TCR beta chain was sequenced during a study of shared clonotypes between healthy human individuals. In the study overall: Each donor's CD8 memory used one plate, CD8 naive two, each CD4 subset three.

Assay: immunoSEQ multiplex PCR; the TCRdb copy retains only in-frame clones and omits some. Of around 350,000 clones in the sample, about 70% were seen once. The CDR3 is 16 residues long. Germline CDR1 SGHTS, CDR2 YDEGEE. Trimming took 2 bases from V and 5 from J; bases not matched to a gene: 13. The clonotype was recovered from a man younger than 45 in good health. The chain recombines TRBV5-8 with TRBJ2-7; 7 bases align to TRBD2. Sequences were obtained from memory CD4+ T cells sorted from blood. Subset described: CD45RA-negative fraction. CDR3 residues: CASSFRSSGITHEQYF. Here the CDR3 DNA reads TGTGCCAGCAGCTTTCGATCAAGCGGGATAACCCACGAGCAGTACTTC.